This entry lists 20 T cell receptor beta chains sequenced from one sample in a study of T cell changes during pregnancy in multiple sclerosis. Assay: immunoSEQ multiplex PCR; the TCRdb copy retains only in-frame clones and omits some. The top ten hold 4.3% of the sample, which has 90,000 to 100,000 clones, 80% to 95% seen once. Sequences were derived from peripheral blood, sampled in the first trimester of pregnancy. These receptors came from a female donor with multiple sclerosis, enrolled in a pregnancy study.

The V gene is TRBV23-1, the J gene TRBJ2-7, with D possibly matching TRBD1 (6 bases). TRBV23-1 is recorded as an ORF, its role being uncertain. V lost 2 bases and J 2 bases, leaving 16 bases between the germline ends. The CDR3 consists of 16 residues. The CDR3 region is CASSQGIGGRTYEQYF. The DNA for the CDR3 is TGCGCCAGCAGTCAAGGGATAGGGGGAAGAACCTACGAGCAGTACTTC.

The rearrangement uses TRBV27 and TRBJ1-5, with D possibly TRBD1 on 5 matching bases. Trimming removed 5 bases at V and 6 bases at J, with 11 bases between. Germline assignment: CDR1 MNHEY and CDR2 SMNVEV (reference sequence). The CDR3 consists of 13 residues. CDR3 sequence (DNA): TGTGCCAGCAGTAATGGAGGGGCTCAGCCCCAGCATTTT. This encodes CASSNGGAQPQHF.

V gene TRBV11-2 combines with J gene TRBJ1-1; 7 nucleotides match TRBD1. The CDR3 consists of 15 residues. Trimming at V came to 6 bases and at J to 1 base, leaving 8 bases not matched to a gene. CDR1 is SGHAT, CDR2 FQNNGV, per germline. The CDR3: CASSPTGVTNTEAFF. In DNA form, the CDR3 reads TGTGCCAGCAGTCCCACAGGGGTCACGAACACTGAAGCTTTCTTT.

Only a few counts were recorded for this clone. The J gene is TRBJ1-6, the V gene TRBV6-1; perhaps TRBD1 as D (6 bases). The CDR3 has 14 residues. With 6 bases removed from V and 7 bases from J, the gap between germline ends came to 13 bases. CDR1 is MNHNS, CDR2 SASEGT, per germline. The CDR3 DNA follows: TGTGCCAGCAGGCTGTCAGGGGTCAATTCACCCCTCCACTTT. Translating it yields CASRLSGVNSPLHF.

J is TRBJ1-5 and V is TRBV29-1, with D tentatively TRBD1 (5 bases). CDR3 size: 13 residues. Germline V CDR1 and CDR2: SQVTM, ANQGSEA. V gave up 7 bases and J gave up 4 bases, with 14 bases separating them. The DNA for the CDR3 is TGCAGCGCGGGCTCGACAGCAAATCAGCCCCAGCATTTT. The encoded protein is CSAGSTANQPQHF.

This chain links TRBV7-8 with TRBJ2-1; D gene uncertain. This CDR3 is built from 14 residues. CDR1 is SGHVS and CDR2 is FQNEAQ in the germline V gene. With 1 base removed from V and 3 bases from J, the gap between germline ends came to 7 bases. The DNA of the CDR3 is TGTGCCAGCAGCTTAGGGGCACTCTACAATGAGCAGTTCTTC. It yields the protein CASSLGALYNEQFF.

The rearrangement joins TRBV6-1 to TRBJ1-1; TRBD1 might be the D (6 bases). This CDR3 has 16 residues. Trimming left V 4 bases short and J 4 bases short, with 19 bases between. The germline V gene encodes CDR1 MNHNS and CDR2 SASEGT. Here the CDR3 reads CASSADRSPRGTEAFF. The CDR3 DNA reads TGTGCCAGCAGTGCAGACAGGTCCCCCAGGGGCACTGAAGCTTTCTTT.

The CDR3: CASSSYIQETQYF. CDR3 in DNA: TGTGCCAGCAGTTCTTACATCCAAGAGACCCAGTACTTC. V usage is TRBV6-5 and J usage is TRBJ2-5; no clear D gene. Germline CDR1 MNHEY, CDR2 SVGAGI. CDR3 length: 13 amino acids. V lost 4 bases to trimming and J lost 1 base, with 7 bases between them.

This clone appeared a few times. The J gene is TRBJ2-5, the V gene TRBV2, with 9 bases lining up with TRBD2. The CDR3 totals 16 residues. The germline V gene encodes CDR1 SNHLY and CDR2 FYNNEI. V gave up 5 bases and J gave up 1 base; unmatched junction bases: 8. The CDR3: CASSPVGGLAQETQYF. CDR3 bases: TGTGCCAGCAGTCCTGTGGGGGGACTAGCCCAAGAGACCCAGTACTTC.

This rearrangement joins TRBV14 to TRBJ2-7; 8 nucleotides align to TRBD1. The V and J ends lost 5 bases and 3 bases, in that order; junction bases with no gene match: 9. The CDR3 covers 15 residues. Germline assignment: CDR1 SGHDN and CDR2 FVKESK. CDR3 loop: CASSSKGQGRYEQYF. DNA for the CDR3: TGTGCCAGCAGCTCAAAAGGACAGGGTCGCTACGAGCAGTACTTC.

The J gene is TRBJ1-1, the V gene TRBV15; D call uncertain. The CDR3 runs 14 residues. CDR1 and CDR2 from the germline V gene are LNHNV and YYDKDF (reference sequence). Trimming removed 0 bases from V and 5 bases from J, with 10 bases in between. In DNA form, the CDR3 reads TGTGCCACCAGCAGAGATCTAGGAGGGACTGAAGCTTTCTTT. It yields the protein CATSRDLGGTEAFF.

The chain couples TRBV2 to TRBJ2-5; D is undetermined. Germline V gives CDR1 SNHLY, CDR2 FYNNEI. The CDR3 is made up of 13 amino acids. The ends were cut back, 6 bases at V and 1 base at J, with 9 bases in the middle. CDR3 DNA: TGTGCCAGCAGGCAGGTTTCCCAAGAGACCCAGTACTTC. The encoded protein is CASRQVSQETQYF.

The rearrangement links TRBV2 to TRBJ2-3; 11 bases fit TRBD1. V was pared by 6 bases and J by 4 bases, with 6 bases of the junction left unmatched. Germline lookup yields CDR1 SNHLY and CDR2 FYNNEI. The CDR3 runs to 15 residues. The CDR3 DNA reads as TGTGCCAGCAGCGGGGGACAGGGGGTAGCAGATACGCAGTATTTT. This sequence encodes CASSGGQGVADTQYF.

DNA for the CDR3: TGCACCAGCAGCCAAGAGGGGCGGGGGGATCAAGAGACCCAGTACTTC. Translated: CTSSQEGRGDQETQYF. The chain couples TRBV1 to TRBJ2-5; the table's D call, TRBD2, has no DNA check behind it. TRBV1 is shown as a pseudogene. CDR3 size: 16 residues.

The genes are TRBV27 and TRBJ1-2; D possibly corresponds to TRBD1 (6 bases). The V end lost 1 base, the J end lost 6 bases, and 9 bases lay between the germline ends. CDR1 and CDR2 from the germline V gene are MNHEY and SMNVEV (reference sequence). This CDR3 is built from 13 residues. The CDR3 nucleotides are TGTGCCAGCAGTTTATGGTCAGGGGATGGCTACACCTTC. It specifies CASSLWSGDGYTF.

This chain connects TRBV7-8 to TRBJ1-3; a weak D match, TRBD1 (5 bases). Trimming pared 5 bases from V and 2 bases from J, leaving 13 bases between. Germline assignment: CDR1 SGHVS and CDR2 FQNEAQ. The CDR3 runs to 15 residues. The DNA of the CDR3 is TGTGCCAGCAGCCAGGCTGGGGGGGCTGGAAACACCATATATTTT. This translates into CASSQAGGAGNTIYF. Based on the CDR3 plus reference TRBV7-8 and TRBJ1-3, the full variable domain is GAGVSQSPRYKVAKRGQDVALRCDPISGHVSLFWYQQALGQGPEFLTYFQNEAQLDKSGLPSDRFFAERPEGSVSTLKIQRTQQEDSAVYLCASSQAGGAGNTIYFGEGSWLTVV.

As DNA, the CDR3 is TGCGCCAGCAGCTCAGGACAGGGAAAGAACACTGAAGCTTTCTTT. The encoded protein is CASSSGQGKNTEAFF. V is TRBV5-1 and J is TRBJ1-1, with 8 bases that match TRBD1. There are 15 residues in the CDR3. The V segment lost 3 bases and the J segment 1 base; nucleotides outside the gene matches: 5. Germline V lookup: CDR1 SGHRS, CDR2 YFSETQ.

The V and J genes are TRBV7-8 and TRBJ1-6, with unresolved D. Germline V gene lookup returns CDR1 SGHVS and CDR2 FQNEAQ. Trimming pared 1 base from V and 6 bases from J, leaving 4 bases between. This CDR3 region has 13 residues. The CDR3 loop is CASSLGSNSPLHF. The CDR3, as DNA: TGTGCCAGCAGCTTAGGGAGTAATTCACCCCTCCACTTT. Full variable domain (outside the CDR3, taken from reference TRBV7-8 and TRBJ1-6): GAGVSQSPRYKVAKRGQDVALRCDPISGHVSLFWYQQALGQGPEFLTYFQNEAQLDKSGLPSDRFFAERPEGSVSTLKIQRTQQEDSAVYLCASSLGSNSPLHFGNGTRLTVT.

The rearrangement joins TRBV11-2 to TRBJ2-1; a possible D gene is TRBD2 (7 bases). With 1 base removed from V and 4 bases from J, the gap between germline ends came to 11 bases. The CDR3 runs to 15 residues. Germline V CDR1 and CDR2: SGHAT, FQNNGV. The CDR3: CASSLGGGPYNEQFF. CDR3 bases: TGTGCCAGCAGCTTAGGGGGGGGCCCGTACAATGAGCAGTTCTTC.

This clone was observed a few times. A read error may account for a junction end that differs from germline. J is TRBJ2-7 and V is TRBV30, with TRBD1 matching over 7 bases. Germline loops: CDR1 GTSNPN, CDR2 SVGIG (reference sequence). The CDR3 is made up of 13 amino acids. CDR3 sequence (DNA): TGTGCCTGGAGGAGACAGGGTACGGACACAGCGAGCTTC. Encoded protein: CAWRRQGTDTASF.